This T cell receptor beta chain stems from a study of memory CD4+ T cells and cytomegalovirus serostatus. Across the whole study: This sample comes from healthy Belgian adults, several CMV seropositive, approximately 25 seronegative.

Whole-study results and caveats: Repertoires predicted CMV serostatus with median bootstrapped AUC of about 0.94. CD4+ memory repertoires contained about 40% of the roughly 150 reported CMV TCRbeta sequences.

Single viable CD3+CD4+CD8-CD45RO+ cells were sorted as the memory CD4+ T cells. Germline CDR1 is MGHRA and CDR2 is YSYEKL. Trimming left V 2 bases short and J 0 bases short, with 11 bases between. This CDR3 contains 15 residues. This clone appeared a single time. Its antigen is unknown. Original methodology: Out-of-frame sequences were removed, leaving around 2,000,000 distinct TCRbeta sequences. Repertoires were generated with immunoSEQ multiplex PCR, while TCRdb's copy carries only in-frame clones and drops some. That table is the source of V, J and clone size, and D and trimming were worked out from the DNA. The data show over 50,000 clones, around four fifths seen once.

Sequencing was performed on memory CD4+ T cells from blood. V and J are TRBV4-1 and TRBJ2-7; maybe TRBD2 (5 bases). The TCR was taken from an adult in good health and CMV-seronegative. CDR3 protein: CASSQPGSGSYEQYF. The CDR3 bases are TGCGCCAGCAGCCAACCGGGATCGGGCTCCTACGAGCAGTACTTC.